Presented here are 5 T cell receptor beta chains from one specimen sequenced in a study of blood T cell repertoires in COVID-19. Here immunoSEQ multiplex PCR was the method, and the copy in TCRdb shows in-frame clones only, minus some. The table shows approximately 150,000 clones, with 83% occurring only once. Input material: peripheral blood. The source is a woman at least 80 years old with acute or convalescent COVID-19.

The count of this clone is one. V usage is TRBV18 and J usage is TRBJ2-2; TRBD2 agrees at 8 bases. V shed 2 bases and J 3 bases; nucleotides not matched to a gene: 5. Germline-derived CDR1 and CDR2 are KGHSH and LQKENI. This CDR3 is 16 amino acids long. The CDR3 coding sequence is TGTGCCAGCTCACCAAACAGCGGGGGAGACACCGGGGAGCTGTTTTTT. Encoded protein: CASSPNSGGDTGELFF.

The sample holds a few counts of this clone. CDR3 loop: CASSNRDSSGSPLHF. The CDR3 DNA sequence: TGTGCCAGTAGTAACCGGGACAGTTCTGGTTCACCCCTCCACTTT. The genes are TRBV19 and TRBJ1-6, with TRBD1 matching over 7 bases. J gave up 9 bases and V 4 bases, and 9 bases lay outside the gene matches. The CDR3 length is 15 residues. Germline assignment: CDR1 LNHDA and CDR2 SQIVND (reference sequence).

The rearrangement uses TRBV4-2 and TRBJ2-2, with 7 bases aligning to TRBD2. In germline, CDR1 is LGHNA, CDR2 YNFKEQ. The CDR3 is 16 amino acids. With V trimmed by 1 base and J by 2 bases, 4 bases remained unmatched. CDR3 region: CASSQAGTTNTGELFF. CDR3 DNA sequence: TGTGCCAGCAGCCAAGCCGGGACTACCAACACCGGGGAGCTGTTTTTT.

The rearrangement uses TRBV2 and TRBJ2-5; D might be TRBD1 (6 bases). The CDR3 consists of 13 residues. V was cut by 6 bases and J by 5 bases, with 13 bases left in between. The V gene's germline CDR1 is SNHLY and CDR2 FYNNEI. The DNA for the CDR3 is TGTGCCAGCAGGAACAGGGTGGGGGAGACCCAGTACTTC. Its translation: CASRNRVGETQYF.

This rearrangement joins TRBV19 to TRBJ1-5; a possible D gene is TRBD1 (6 bases). V dropped 3 bases and J dropped 2 bases, with 14 bases sitting between them. Looked up from germline, CDR1 is LNHDA and CDR2 is SQIVND (reference sequence). The CDR3 totals 16 residues. CDR3 residues: CASSMGSGDGNQPQHF. DNA of the CDR3: TGTGCCAGTAGTATGGGATCAGGGGACGGCAATCAGCCCCAGCATTTT.